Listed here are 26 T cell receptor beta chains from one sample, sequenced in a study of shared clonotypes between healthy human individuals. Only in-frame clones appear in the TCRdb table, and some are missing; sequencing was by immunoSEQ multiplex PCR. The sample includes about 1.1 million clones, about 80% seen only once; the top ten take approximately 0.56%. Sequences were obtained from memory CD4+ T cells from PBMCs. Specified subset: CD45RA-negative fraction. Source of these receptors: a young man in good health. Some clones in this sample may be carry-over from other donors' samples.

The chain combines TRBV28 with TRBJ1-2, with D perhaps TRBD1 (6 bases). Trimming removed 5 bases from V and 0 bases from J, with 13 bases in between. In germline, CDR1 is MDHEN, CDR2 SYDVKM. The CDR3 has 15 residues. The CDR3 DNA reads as TGTGCCAGCAGTGAAGGGGGGGCAGCTAACTATGGCTACACCTTC. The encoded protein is CASSEGGAANYGYTF.

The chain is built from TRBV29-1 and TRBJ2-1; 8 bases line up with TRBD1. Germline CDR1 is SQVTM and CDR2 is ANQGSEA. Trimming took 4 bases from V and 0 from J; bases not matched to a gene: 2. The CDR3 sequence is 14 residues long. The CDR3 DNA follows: TGCAGCGTTGGGACAGGGAGCTCCTACAATGAGCAGTTCTTC. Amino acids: CSVGTGSSYNEQFF.

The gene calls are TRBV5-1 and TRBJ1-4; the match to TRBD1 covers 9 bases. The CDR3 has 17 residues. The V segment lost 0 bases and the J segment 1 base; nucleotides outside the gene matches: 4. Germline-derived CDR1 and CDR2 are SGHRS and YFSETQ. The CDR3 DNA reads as TGCGCCAGCAGCTTGGTCACGGACAGGGGAACTAATGAAAAACTGTTTTTT. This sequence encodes CASSLVTDRGTNEKLFF.

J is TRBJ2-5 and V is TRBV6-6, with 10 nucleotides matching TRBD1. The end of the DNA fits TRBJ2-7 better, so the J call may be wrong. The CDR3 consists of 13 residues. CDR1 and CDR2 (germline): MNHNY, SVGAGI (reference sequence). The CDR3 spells CASRGTGDYEQYF. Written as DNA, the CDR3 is TGTGCCAGCAGAGGGACAGGGGACTACGAGCAGTACTTC.

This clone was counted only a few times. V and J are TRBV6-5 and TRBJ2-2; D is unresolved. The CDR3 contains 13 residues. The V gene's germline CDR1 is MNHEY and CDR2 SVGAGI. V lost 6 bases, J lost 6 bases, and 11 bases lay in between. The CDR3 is CASRVDFAGELFF. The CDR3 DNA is TGTGCCAGCAGGGTGGATTTCGCCGGGGAGCTGTTTTTT.

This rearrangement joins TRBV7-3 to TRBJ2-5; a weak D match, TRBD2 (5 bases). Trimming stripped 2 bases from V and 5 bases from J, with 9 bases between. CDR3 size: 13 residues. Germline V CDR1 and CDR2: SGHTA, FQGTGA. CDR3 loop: CASSLQRSETQYF. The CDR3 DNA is TGTGCCAGCAGCTTACAGCGGTCGGAGACCCAGTACTTC.

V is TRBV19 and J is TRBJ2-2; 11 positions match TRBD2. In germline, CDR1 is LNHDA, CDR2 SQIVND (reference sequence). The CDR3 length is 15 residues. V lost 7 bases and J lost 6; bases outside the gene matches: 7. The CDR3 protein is CASTLGLAEAGELFF. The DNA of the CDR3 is TGTGCCAGTACCCTGGGACTAGCGGAGGCCGGGGAGCTGTTTTTT.

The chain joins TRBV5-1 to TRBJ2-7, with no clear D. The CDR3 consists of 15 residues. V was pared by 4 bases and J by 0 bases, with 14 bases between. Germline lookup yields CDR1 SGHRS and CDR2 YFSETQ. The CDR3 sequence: CASSRTPDGSYEQYF. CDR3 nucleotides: TGCGCCAGCAGCCGCACCCCTGACGGCTCCTACGAGCAGTACTTC. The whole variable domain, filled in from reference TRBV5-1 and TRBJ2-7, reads KAGVTQTPRYLIKTRGQQVTLSCSPISGHRSVSWYQQTPGQGLQFLFEYFSETQRNKGNFPGRFSGRQFSNSRSEMNVSTLELGDSALYLCASSRTPDGSYEQYFGPGTRLTVT.

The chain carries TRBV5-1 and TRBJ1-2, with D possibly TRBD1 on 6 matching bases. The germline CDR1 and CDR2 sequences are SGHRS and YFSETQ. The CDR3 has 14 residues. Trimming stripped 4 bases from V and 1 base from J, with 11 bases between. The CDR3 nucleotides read TGCGCCAGCAGCCAGAAGGACAGTAACTATGGCTACACCTTC. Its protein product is CASSQKDSNYGYTF.

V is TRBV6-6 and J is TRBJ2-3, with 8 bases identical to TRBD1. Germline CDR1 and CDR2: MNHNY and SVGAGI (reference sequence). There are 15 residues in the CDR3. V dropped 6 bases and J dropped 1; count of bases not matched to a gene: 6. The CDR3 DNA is TGTGCCAGCAGGAAGGGACAGGCACGCACAGATACGCAGTATTTT. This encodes CASRKGQARTDTQYF.

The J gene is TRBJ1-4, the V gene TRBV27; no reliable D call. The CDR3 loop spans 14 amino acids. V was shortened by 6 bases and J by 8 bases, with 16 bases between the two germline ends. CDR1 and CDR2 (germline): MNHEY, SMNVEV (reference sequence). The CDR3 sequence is CASSLTALGEKLFF. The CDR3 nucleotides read TGTGCCAGCAGCCTGACGGCCCTGGGCGAAAAACTGTTTTTT. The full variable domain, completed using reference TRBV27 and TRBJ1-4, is EAQVTQNPRYLITVTGKKLTVTCSQNMNHEYMSWYRQDPGLGLRQIYYSMNVEVTDKGDVPEGYKVSRKEKRNFPLILESPSPNQTSLYFCASSLTALGEKLFFGSGTQLSVL.

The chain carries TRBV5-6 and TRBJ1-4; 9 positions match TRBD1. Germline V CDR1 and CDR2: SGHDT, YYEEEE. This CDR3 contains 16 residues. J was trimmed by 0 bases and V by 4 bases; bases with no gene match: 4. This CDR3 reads CASSQQGAATNEKLFF. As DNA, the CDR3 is TGTGCCAGCAGCCAACAGGGGGCAGCAACTAATGAAAAACTGTTTTTT.

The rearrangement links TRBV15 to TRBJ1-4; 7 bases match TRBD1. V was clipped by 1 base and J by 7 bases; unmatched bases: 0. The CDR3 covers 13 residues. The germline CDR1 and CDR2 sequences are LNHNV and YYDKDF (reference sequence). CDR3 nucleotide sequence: TGTGCCACCAGCAGAGGGGACAGTGAAAAACTGTTTTTT. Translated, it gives CATSRGDSEKLFF.

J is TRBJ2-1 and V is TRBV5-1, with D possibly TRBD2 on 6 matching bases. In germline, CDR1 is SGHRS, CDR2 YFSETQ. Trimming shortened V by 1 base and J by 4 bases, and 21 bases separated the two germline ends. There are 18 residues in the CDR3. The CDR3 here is CASSLLGGWDGRYNEQFF. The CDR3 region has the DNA TGCGCCAGCAGCTTGCTTGGCGGTTGGGACGGGAGATACAATGAGCAGTTCTTC. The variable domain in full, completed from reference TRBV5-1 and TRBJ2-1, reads KAGVTQTPRYLIKTRGQQVTLSCSPISGHRSVSWYQQTPGQGLQFLFEYFSETQRNKGNFPGRFSGRQFSNSRSEMNVSTLELGDSALYLCASSLLGGWDGRYNEQFFGPGTRLTVL.

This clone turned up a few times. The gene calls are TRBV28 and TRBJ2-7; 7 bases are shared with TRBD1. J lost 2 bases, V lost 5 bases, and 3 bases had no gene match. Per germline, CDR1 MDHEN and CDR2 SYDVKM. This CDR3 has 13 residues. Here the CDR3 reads CASSNGQAYEQYF. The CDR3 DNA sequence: TGTGCCAGCAGTAACGGACAGGCCTACGAGCAGTACTTC.

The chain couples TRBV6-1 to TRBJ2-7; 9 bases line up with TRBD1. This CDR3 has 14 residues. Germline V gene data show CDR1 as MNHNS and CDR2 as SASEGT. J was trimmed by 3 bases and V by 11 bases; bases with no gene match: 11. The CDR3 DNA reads TGTGCCGCCAGCCGGGACAGGGCCTTCTACGAGCAGTACTTC. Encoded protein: CAASRDRAFYEQYF.

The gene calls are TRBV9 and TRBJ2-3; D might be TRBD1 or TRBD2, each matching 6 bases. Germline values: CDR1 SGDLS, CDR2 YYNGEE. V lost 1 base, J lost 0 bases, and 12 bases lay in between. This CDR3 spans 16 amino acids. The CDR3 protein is CASSVSPGASTDTQYF. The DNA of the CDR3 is TGTGCCAGCAGCGTATCCCCGGGGGCTAGCACAGATACGCAGTATTTT.

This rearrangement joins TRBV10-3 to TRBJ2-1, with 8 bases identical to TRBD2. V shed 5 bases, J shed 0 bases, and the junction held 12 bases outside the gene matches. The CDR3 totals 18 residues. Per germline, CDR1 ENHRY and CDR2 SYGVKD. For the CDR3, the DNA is TGTGCCATCAGTCGCGCAGAACGGGGGGGAAGCTCCTACAATGAGCAGTTCTTC. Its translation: CAISRAERGGSSYNEQFF.

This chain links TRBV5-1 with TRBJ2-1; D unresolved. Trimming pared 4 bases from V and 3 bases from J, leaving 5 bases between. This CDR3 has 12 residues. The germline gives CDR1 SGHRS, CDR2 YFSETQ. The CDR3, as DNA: TGCGCCAGCAGCCATAACTACAATGAGCAGTTCTTC. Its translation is CASSHNYNEQFF.

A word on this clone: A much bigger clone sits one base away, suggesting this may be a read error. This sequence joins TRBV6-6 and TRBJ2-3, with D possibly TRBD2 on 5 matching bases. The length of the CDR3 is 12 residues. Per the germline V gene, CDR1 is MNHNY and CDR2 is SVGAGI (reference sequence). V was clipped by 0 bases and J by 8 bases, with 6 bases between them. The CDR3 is CASSYSGSTQYF. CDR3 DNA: TGTGCCAGCAGTTACTCGGGGAGTACGCAGTATTTT.

CDR3 loop: CASSPRAQGYEQYF. Written as DNA, the CDR3 is TGTGCCAGCAGCCCCCGCGCACAGGGGTACGAGCAGTACTTC. The chain is built from TRBV5-4 and TRBJ2-7; the match to TRBD1 covers 7 bases. Germline CDR1 is SGHNT and CDR2 is YYREEE (reference sequence). V was pared by 4 bases and J by 4 bases, with 8 bases of the junction left unmatched. CDR3 size: 14 residues.

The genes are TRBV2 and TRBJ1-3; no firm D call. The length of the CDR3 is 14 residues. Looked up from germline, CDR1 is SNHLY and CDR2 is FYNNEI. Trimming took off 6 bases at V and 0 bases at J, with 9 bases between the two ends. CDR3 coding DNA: TGTGCCAGCAGGGTGACGGTCTCTGGAAACACCATATATTTT. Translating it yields CASRVTVSGNTIYF.

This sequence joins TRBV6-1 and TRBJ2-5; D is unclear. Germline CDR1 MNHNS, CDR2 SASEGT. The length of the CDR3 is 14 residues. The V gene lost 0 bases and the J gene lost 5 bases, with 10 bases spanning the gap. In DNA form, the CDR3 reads TGTGCCAGCAGTGAAGCGCTAATGACCGAGACCCAGTACTTC. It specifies CASSEALMTETQYF.

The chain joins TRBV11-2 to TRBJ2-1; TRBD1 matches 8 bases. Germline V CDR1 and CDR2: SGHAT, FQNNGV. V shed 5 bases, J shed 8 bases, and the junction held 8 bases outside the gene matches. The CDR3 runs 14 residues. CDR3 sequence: CASSTGGAWDEQFF. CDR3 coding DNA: TGTGCCAGCAGCACAGGGGGAGCATGGGATGAGCAGTTCTTC.

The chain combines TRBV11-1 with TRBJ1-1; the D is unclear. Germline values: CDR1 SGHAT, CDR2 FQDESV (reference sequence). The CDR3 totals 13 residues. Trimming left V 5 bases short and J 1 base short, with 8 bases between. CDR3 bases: TGTGCCAGCAGCCAAACAGAGAACACTGAAGCTTTCTTT. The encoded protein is CASSQTENTEAFF. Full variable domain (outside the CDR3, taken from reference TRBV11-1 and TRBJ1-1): EAEVAQSPRYKITEKSQAVAFWCDPISGHATLYWYRQILGQGPELLVQFQDESVVDDSQLPKDRFSAERLKGVDSTLKIQPAELGDSAMYLCASSQTENTEAFFGQGTRLTVV.

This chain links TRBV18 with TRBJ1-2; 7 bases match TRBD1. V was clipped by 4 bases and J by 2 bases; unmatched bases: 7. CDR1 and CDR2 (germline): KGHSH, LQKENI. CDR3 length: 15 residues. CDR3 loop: CASSLQWDSNYGYTF. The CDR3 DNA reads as TGTGCCAGCTCACTACAATGGGACAGCAACTATGGCTACACCTTC.